Shown below are 5 T cell receptor beta chains from a single sample sequenced in a study of technical replicates of blood from a handful of donors. Only in-frame clones appear in the TCRdb table, and some are missing; sequencing was by immunoSEQ multiplex PCR. The sample has almost 85,000 clones; about 97% are singletons. Sequenced input: T cells isolated from PBMCs. The receptors were sampled from a human donor in good health.

J is TRBJ1-5 and V is TRBV28; 7 nucleotides agree with TRBD1. The germline CDR1 and CDR2 sequences are MDHEN and SYDVKM. CDR3 length equals 13 residues. J gave up 1 base and V 8 bases, and 2 bases lay outside the gene matches. CDR3 coding DNA: TGTGCCAGCCGACAGGGCAGCAATCAGCCCCAGCATTTT. Translation gives CASRQGSNQPQHF.

In nucleotides, the CDR3 is TGTGCCAGCAGCTTATTATCCCAGAACCCCTACGAGCAGTACTTC. Translated, it gives CASSLLSQNPYEQYF. The V and J genes are TRBV11-3 and TRBJ2-7; D unclear. Trimming took off 2 bases at V and 2 bases at J, with 13 bases between the two ends. Germline CDR1 and CDR2: SGHNT and YENEEA. This CDR3 comprises 15 residues.

This chain joins TRBV5-1 and TRBJ1-2; 10 nucleotides align to TRBD1. Germline values: CDR1 SGHRS, CDR2 YFSETQ. The CDR3 covers 15 residues. With V trimmed by 4 bases and J by 6 bases, 9 bases remained unmatched. CDR3 amino acids: CASSADRGHWNGYTF. The DNA for the CDR3 is TGCGCCAGCAGCGCAGACAGGGGGCATTGGAATGGCTACACCTTC.

The gene calls are TRBV4-2 and TRBJ2-3, with TRBD2 identical over 7 bases. V shed 1 base and J 0 bases; nucleotides not matched to a gene: 4. Germline V lookup: CDR1 LGHNA, CDR2 YNFKEQ. The CDR3 covers 16 residues. In DNA form, the CDR3 reads TGTGCCAGCAGCCAAGGGGTTAGCGGGAGCACAGATACGCAGTATTTT. Protein: CASSQGVSGSTDTQYF.

V is TRBV19 and J is TRBJ1-5; 7 nucleotides agree with TRBD1. The CDR3 totals 14 residues. The V gene end was trimmed by 5 bases and the J gene end by 5 bases; junction bases not matched to a gene: 6. Germline V gene lookup returns CDR1 LNHDA and CDR2 SQIVND (reference sequence). CDR3 coding DNA: TGTGCCAGTAGTCCCCAACAGGGGTATCAGCCCCAGCATTTT. Its translation is CASSPQQGYQPQHF.